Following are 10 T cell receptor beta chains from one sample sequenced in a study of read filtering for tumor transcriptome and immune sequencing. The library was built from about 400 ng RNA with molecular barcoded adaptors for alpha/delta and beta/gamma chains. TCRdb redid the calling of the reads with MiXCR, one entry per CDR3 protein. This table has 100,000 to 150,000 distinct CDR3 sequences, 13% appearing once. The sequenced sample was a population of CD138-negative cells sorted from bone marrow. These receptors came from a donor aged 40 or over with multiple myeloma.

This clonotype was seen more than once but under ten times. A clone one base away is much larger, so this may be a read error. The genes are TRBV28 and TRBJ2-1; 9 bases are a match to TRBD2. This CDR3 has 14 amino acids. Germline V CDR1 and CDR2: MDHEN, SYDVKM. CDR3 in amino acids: CASSRTSVSNEQSF. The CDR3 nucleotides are TGTGCCAGCAGTCGGACTAGCGTCAGCAATGAGCAGTCCTTC.

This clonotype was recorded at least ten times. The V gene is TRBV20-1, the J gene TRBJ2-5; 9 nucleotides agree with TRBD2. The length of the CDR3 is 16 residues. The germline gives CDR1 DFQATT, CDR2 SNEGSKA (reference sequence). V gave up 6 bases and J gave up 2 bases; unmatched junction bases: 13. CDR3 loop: CSAVVGAGGPQETQYF. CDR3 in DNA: TGCAGTGCCGTAGTCGGGGCGGGAGGGCCACAAGAGACCCAGTACTTC.

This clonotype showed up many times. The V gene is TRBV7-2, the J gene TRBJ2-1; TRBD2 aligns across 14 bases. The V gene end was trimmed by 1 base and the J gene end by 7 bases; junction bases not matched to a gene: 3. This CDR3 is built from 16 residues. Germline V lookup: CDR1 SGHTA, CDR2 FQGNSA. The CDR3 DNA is TGTGCCAGCAGCTTAGTCGGGACTAGCGGGGGAAATGAGCAGTTCTTC. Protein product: CASSLVGTSGGNEQFF.

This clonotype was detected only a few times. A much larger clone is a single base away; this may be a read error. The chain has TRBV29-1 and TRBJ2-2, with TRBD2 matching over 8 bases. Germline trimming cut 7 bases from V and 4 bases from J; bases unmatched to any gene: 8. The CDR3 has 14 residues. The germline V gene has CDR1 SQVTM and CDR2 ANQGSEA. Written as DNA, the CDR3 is TGCAGCGCTCGAGCGGGAGTCGGCACCGGGGAGCTGTTTTTT. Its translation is CSARAGVGTGELFF.

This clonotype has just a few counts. This chain's CDR3 is CASTRGDYEQYF. The DNA for the CDR3 is TGTGCCAGCACTCGAGGGGATTACGAGCAGTACTTC. The chain links TRBV7-9 to TRBJ2-7, with D perhaps assigned TRBD1 or TRBD2 (5 bases each). Germline V gene sequence: CDR1 SEHNR, CDR2 FQNEAQ (reference sequence). The CDR3 is made up of 12 amino acids. Trimming shortened V by 7 bases and J by 4 bases, and 11 bases separated the two germline ends. The full variable domain, with the rest looked up from reference TRBV7-9 and TRBJ2-7, is DTGVSQNPRHKITKRGQNVTFRCDPISEHNRLYWYRQTLGQGPEFLTYFQNEAQLEKSRLLSDRFSAERPKGSFSTLEIQRTEQGDSAMYLCASTRGDYEQYFGPGTRLTVT.

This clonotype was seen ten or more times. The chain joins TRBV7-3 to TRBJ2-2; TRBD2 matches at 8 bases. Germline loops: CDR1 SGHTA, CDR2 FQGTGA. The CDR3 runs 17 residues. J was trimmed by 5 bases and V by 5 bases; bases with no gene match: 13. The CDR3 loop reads CASSPRTSRAGTGELFF. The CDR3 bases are TGTGCCAGCAGCCCTAGGACTAGCCGGGCGGGGACCGGGGAGCTGTTTTTT. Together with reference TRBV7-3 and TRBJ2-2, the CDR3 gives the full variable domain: GAGVSQTPSNKVTEKGKYVELRCDPISGHTALYWYRQSLGQGPEFLIYFQGTGAADDSGLPNDRFFAVRPEGSVSTLKIQRTERGDSAVYLCASSPRTSRAGTGELFFGEGSRLTVL.

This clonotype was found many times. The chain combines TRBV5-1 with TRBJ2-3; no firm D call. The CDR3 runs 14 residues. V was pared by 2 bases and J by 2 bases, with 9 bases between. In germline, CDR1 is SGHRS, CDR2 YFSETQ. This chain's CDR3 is CASSFGENTDTQYF. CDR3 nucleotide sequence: TGCGCCAGCAGCTTTGGAGAAAACACAGATACGCAGTATTTT.

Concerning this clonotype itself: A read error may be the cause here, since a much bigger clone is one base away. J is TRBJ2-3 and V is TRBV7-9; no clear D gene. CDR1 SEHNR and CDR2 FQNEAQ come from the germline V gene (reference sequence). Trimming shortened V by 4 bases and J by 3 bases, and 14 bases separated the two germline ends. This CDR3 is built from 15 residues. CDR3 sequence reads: CASSSLSRRTDTQYF. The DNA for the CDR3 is TGTGCCAGCAGCTCCCTGAGCAGGAGAACAGATACGCAGTATTTT.

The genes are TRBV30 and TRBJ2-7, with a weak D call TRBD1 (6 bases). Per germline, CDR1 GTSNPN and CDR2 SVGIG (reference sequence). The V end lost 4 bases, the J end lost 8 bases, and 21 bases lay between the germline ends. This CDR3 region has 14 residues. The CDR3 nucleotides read TGTGCCTGGATGGAGAAGGGACAACTCTGGAAGCAGTACTTC. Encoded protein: CAWMEKGQLWKQYF. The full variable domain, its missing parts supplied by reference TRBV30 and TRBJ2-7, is SQTIHQWPATLVQPVGSPLSLECTVEGTSNPNLYWYRQAAGRGLQLLFYSVGIGQISSEVPQNLSASRPQDRQFILSSKKLLLSDSGFYLCAWMEKGQLWKQYFGPGTRLTVT.

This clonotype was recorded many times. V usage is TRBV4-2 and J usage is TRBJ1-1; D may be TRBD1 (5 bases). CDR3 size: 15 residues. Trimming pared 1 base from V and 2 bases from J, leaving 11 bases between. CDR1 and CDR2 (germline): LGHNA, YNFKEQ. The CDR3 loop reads CASSQVGRGNTEAFF. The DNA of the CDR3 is TGTGCCAGCAGCCAAGTAGGGAGGGGAAACACTGAAGCTTTCTTT.